These 17 T cell receptor beta chains were sequenced from one sample in a study of early T cells in non-severe SARS-CoV-2 infection. One entry per CDR3 protein results from TCRdb running MiXCR on the 5' RACE reads. The sample has about 100,000 distinct CDR3 sequences, around an eighth seen once. Sequencing used whole blood. These receptors came from an adult who was a healthcare worker with PCR-confirmed SARS-CoV-2 infection or an uninfected control (not recorded which).

This clonotype was detected a few times. The chain joins TRBV11-2 to TRBJ2-5; D not certain. This CDR3 region has 16 residues. Germline-derived CDR1 and CDR2 are SGHAT and FQNNGV. V lost 1 base, J lost 2 bases, and 14 bases lay in between. CDR3 sequence reads: CASSLGGRSYQETQYF. The CDR3 region has the DNA TGTGCCAGCAGCTTAGGAGGCAGGTCTTATCAAGAGACCCAGTACTTC.

By frequency in the sample, this clonotype is medium-sized. The chain is built from TRBV7-8 and TRBJ2-1; the D call may be TRBD1 or TRBD2 (6 bases each). Germline V lookup: CDR1 SGHVS, CDR2 FQNEAQ. This CDR3 spans 17 amino acids. V lost 5 bases to trimming and J lost 7 bases, with 24 bases between them. Written as DNA, the CDR3 is TGTGCCAGCAGCGGAGGGCAAAGGGGGTTCGCGGGGAATGAGCAGTTCTTC. As protein: CASSGGQRGFAGNEQFF.

This clonotype was counted many times. The gene calls are TRBV20-1 and TRBJ1-5; D uncertain. Germline V CDR1 and CDR2: DFQATT, SNEGSKA (reference sequence). Trimming took 2 bases from V and 4 from J, leaving 9 bases between them. CDR3 length equals 13 residues. The CDR3 coding sequence is TGCAGTGCTAGAAACACAGCAAATCAGCCCCAGCATTTT. Residues: CSARNTANQPQHF.

This clonotype was detected many times. The chain is built from TRBV3-1 and TRBJ1-6; D is unresolved. Germline loops: CDR1 LGHDT, CDR2 YNNKEL (reference sequence). The length of the CDR3 is 14 residues. V gave up 0 bases and J gave up 6 bases, with 6 bases separating them. DNA of the CDR3: TGTGCCAGCAGCCAAGAACCCAGTAATTCACCCCTCCACTTT. This encodes CASSQEPSNSPLHF.

In this sample, this clonotype turned up many times. The chain uses TRBV6-5 and TRBJ2-1, with 9 bases that match TRBD2. With V trimmed by 2 bases and J by 5 bases, 7 bases remained unmatched. CDR3 size: 16 residues. Germline V lookup: CDR1 MNHEY, CDR2 SVGAGI. The CDR3: CASSYATSGSNNEQFF. CDR3 coding DNA: TGTGCCAGCAGTTACGCTACTAGCGGGTCCAACAATGAGCAGTTCTTC.

This clonotype showed up just a few times. CDR3 sequence reads: CASSPPPGVGPNSPLHF. The CDR3 DNA is TGTGCCAGCTCACCACCACCAGGGGTCGGGCCGAATTCACCCCTCCACTTT. The J gene is TRBJ1-6, the V gene TRBV18; maybe TRBD1 (6 bases). From germline, CDR1 is KGHSH and CDR2 LQKENI. V was pared by 0 bases and J by 7 bases, with 16 bases between. CDR3 length: 17 amino acids.

The V and J genes are TRBV7-3 and TRBJ2-7, with D perhaps TRBD2 (6 bases). Germline assignment: CDR1 SGHTA and CDR2 FQGTGA. V was trimmed by 4 bases and J by 5 bases, leaving 12 bases between them. The CDR3 sequence is 13 residues long. The CDR3 loop reads CASSSGAGHEQYF. DNA of the CDR3: TGTGCCAGCAGCTCCGGTGCGGGACACGAGCAGTACTTC.

This clonotype was picked up a small number of times. The gene calls are TRBV5-1 and TRBJ1-6, with D unresolved. Germline V lookup: CDR1 SGHRS, CDR2 YFSETQ. The V end was cut by 4 bases, the J end by 7 bases, with 6 bases between. This CDR3 has 12 amino acids. The CDR3 bases are TGCGCCAGCAGCCCAGAGAATTCACCCCTCCACTTT. As protein: CASSPENSPLHF.

J is TRBJ1-3 and V is TRBV9; D not certain. V was clipped by 0 bases and J by 0 bases, with 1 base between them. The CDR3 sequence is 13 residues long. The germline V gene has CDR1 SGDLS and CDR2 YYNGEE. CDR3 DNA: TGTGCCAGCAGCGTAGACTCTGGAAACACCATATATTTT. Translating it yields CASSVDSGNTIYF. The variable domain in full, with the rest retrieved from reference TRBV9 and TRBJ1-3, is DSGVTQTPKHLITATGQRVTLRCSPRSGDLSVYWYQQSLDQGLQFLIQYYNGEERAKGNILERFSAQQFPDLHSELNLSSLELGDSALYFCASSVDSGNTIYFGEGSWLTVV.

This clonotype was seen more than once but under ten times. The chain is built from TRBV20-1 and TRBJ1-4; TRBD1 agrees at 7 bases. CDR1 is DFQATT and CDR2 is SNEGSKA in the germline V gene (reference sequence). V was clipped by 3 bases and J by 5 bases; unmatched bases: 9. There are 15 residues in the CDR3. This CDR3 is CSARRGQTRNEKLFF. CDR3 bases: TGCAGTGCTAGGCGGGGACAGACTCGGAATGAAAAACTGTTTTTT.

This clonotype was seen a few times. The chain has TRBV11-2 and TRBJ2-6; 7 nucleotides line up with TRBD1. Germline CDR1 is SGHAT and CDR2 is FQNNGV. This CDR3 is 19 amino acids long. V dropped 5 bases and J dropped 0; count of bases not matched to a gene: 13. The CDR3 sequence: CASSHRRTGDFSGANVLTF. CDR3 nucleotide sequence: TGTGCCAGCAGCCACCGTCGGACAGGAGACTTCTCTGGGGCCAACGTCCTGACTTTC.

There are many counts of this clonotype. The chain links TRBV5-6 to TRBJ2-7; 7 positions agree with TRBD2. V dropped 2 bases and J dropped 4; count of bases not matched to a gene: 6. Germline lookup yields CDR1 SGHDT and CDR2 YYEEEE. The length of the CDR3 is 14 residues. This CDR3 reads CASSFSGGRYEQYF. The CDR3 bases are TGTGCCAGCAGCTTTTCGGGAGGCCGGTACGAGCAGTACTTC.

This clonotype has ten or more counts. The chain links TRBV3-1 to TRBJ2-1; D remains unclear. This CDR3 contains 15 residues. Germline assignment: CDR1 LGHDT and CDR2 YNNKEL (reference sequence). Deletions cut 0 bases from V and 0 bases from J, with 6 bases between. The CDR3 DNA follows: TGTGCCAGCAGCCAAGACCGGAGCTCCTACAATGAGCAGTTCTTC. Translating it yields CASSQDRSSYNEQFF.

This chain uses TRBV5-6 with TRBJ1-6; D is uncertain. Trimming removed 2 bases from V and 0 bases from J, with 6 bases in between. The CDR3 spans 15 residues. CDR1 and CDR2 (germline): SGHDT, YYEEEE. The CDR3 nucleotides are TGTGCCAGCAGCTTCCAGACCTCCTATAATTCACCCCTCCACTTT. Translating gives CASSFQTSYNSPLHF.

The rearrangement joins TRBV3-1 to TRBJ1-2; tentative D call: TRBD1 (5 bases). The ends were cut back, 4 bases at V and 0 bases at J, with 15 bases in the middle. In germline, CDR1 is LGHDT, CDR2 YNNKEL (reference sequence). The CDR3 spans 16 residues. The chain's CDR3 is CASSPYSTVANYGYTF. Here the CDR3 DNA reads TGTGCCAGCAGCCCTTACTCGACAGTCGCTAACTATGGCTACACCTTC. The whole variable domain, remainder taken from reference TRBV3-1 and TRBJ1-2, is DTAVSQTPKYLVTQMGNDKSIKCEQNLGHDTMYWYKQDSKKFLKIMFSYNNKELIINETVPNRFSPKSPDKAHLNLHINSLELGDSAVYFCASSPYSTVANYGYTFGSGTRLTVV.

This clonotype was recorded many times. Sequence at one end of the junction differs from germline and may be a read error. The rearrangement joins TRBV2 to TRBJ2-1; 7 bases agree with TRBD2. The CDR3 spans 14 residues. Germline-derived CDR1 and CDR2 are SNHLY and FYNNEI. The DNA of the CDR3 is TGTGCCAGCAGTAAAGCGGGGTATTACAATGAGCAGTTCTTC. Protein: CASSKAGYYNEQFF.

The chain combines TRBV9 with TRBJ2-1; perhaps D is TRBD1 or TRBD2 (5 bases each). The CDR3 extends over 16 amino acids. Trimming removed 4 bases at V and 5 bases at J, with 19 bases between. The germline CDR1 and CDR2 sequences are SGDLS and YYNGEE. The CDR3 region is CASSPRSGLGDNEQFF. CDR3 DNA sequence: TGTGCCAGCAGCCCCCGGAGTGGGCTGGGGGACAATGAGCAGTTCTTC.